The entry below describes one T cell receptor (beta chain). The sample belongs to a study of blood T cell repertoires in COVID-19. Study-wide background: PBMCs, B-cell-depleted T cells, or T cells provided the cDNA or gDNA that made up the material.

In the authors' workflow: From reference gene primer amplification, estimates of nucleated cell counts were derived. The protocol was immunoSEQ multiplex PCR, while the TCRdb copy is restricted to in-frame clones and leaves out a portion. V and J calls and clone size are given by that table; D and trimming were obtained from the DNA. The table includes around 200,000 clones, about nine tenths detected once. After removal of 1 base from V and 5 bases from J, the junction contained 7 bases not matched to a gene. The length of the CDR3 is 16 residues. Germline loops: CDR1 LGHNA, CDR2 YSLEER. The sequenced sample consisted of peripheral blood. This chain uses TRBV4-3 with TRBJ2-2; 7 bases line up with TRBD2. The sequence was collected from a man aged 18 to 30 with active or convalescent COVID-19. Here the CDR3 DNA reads TGCGCCAGCAGCCAAGGCTGGCGGGAGCGTACCGGGGAGCTGTTTTTT. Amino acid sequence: CASSQGWRERTGELFF.